The T cell receptor beta chain under discussion was sequenced for a study of blood T cells in healthy people across ages. General observations from the study: The diversity estimates, figures obtained from one million T cells, were considered underestimates.

Through a sample-barcoded 5' primer and a J-beta primer mix, a second PCR was run for roughly 7 to 11 cycles. A single record per CDR3 protein comes from TCRdb applying MiXCR to the 5' RACE reads. Found here are approximately 800,000 distinct CDR3 sequences, about 42% of them singletons; the top ten hold about a sixth. The V and J ends lost 4 bases and 6 bases respectively, with 13 bases between them. CDR3 length equals 14 residues. CDR1 is MGHRA and CDR2 is YSYEKL in the germline V gene. Donors each provided about 9.5 milliliters of peripheral blood. Each sample yielded at least 6 million isolated PBMCs. Points on this clonotype: Its antigen is not known.

Sequencing was performed on blood. The TCR was taken from a man older than 75 in good health. The chain couples TRBV4-1 to TRBJ2-1; D might be TRBD1 or TRBD2, each matching 6 bases. CDR3 sequence reads: CASSPVGGRNEQFF. CDR3 DNA: TGCGCCAGCAGCCCCGTTGGGGGGCGCAATGAGCAGTTCTTC.